These T cell receptor beta chains were read from a single sample in a study of T-cell reconstitution after alpha-beta-depleted transplantation in children. TCRdb re-derived calls from the PCR reads in MiXCR, one entry per CDR3 protein. The sample holds about 17,000 distinct CDR3 sequences, around an eighth seen once. The sample consisted of PBMCs, mostly from graft donor cells, taken 180 days after TCRalphabeta/CD19-depleted stem cell transplant. Every receptor here comes from a boy younger than two who had a stem cell transplant for Wiskott-Aldrich syndrome, so the T cells may come from the graft donor. The CDR3 runs from the conserved cysteine through the conserved F or W. The order of the fields is clone size, J gene, D gene, V gene, CDR3 DNA, CDR3 protein. A D gene is named only where the DNA matches it firmly. A row's size may be missing; if present it is once, few, many or a size class.

abundance: many; j_gene: TRBJ2-6; d_gene: NA; v_gene: TRBV7-2; CDR3nt: TGTGCCAGCTCCTCCTCAAGGGGGGTCGGGGCCAACGTCCTGACTTTC; CDR3aa: CASSSSRGVGANVLTF
abundance: many; j_gene: TRBJ2-3; d_gene: NA; v_gene: TRBV6-1; CDR3nt: TGTGCCAGCAGTGACGGGGGTGGGCTCACAGATACGCAGTATTTT; CDR3aa: CASSDGGGLTDTQYF
abundance: NA; j_gene: TRBJ2-7; d_gene: TRBD1; v_gene: TRBV6-5; CDR3nt: TGTGCCAGCAGTTCCCGACAGGGGGCACCCTACGAGCAGTACTTC; CDR3aa: CASSSRQGAPYEQYF
abundance: medium-sized; j_gene: TRBJ1-2; d_gene: NA; v_gene: TRBV25-1; CDR3nt: TGTGCCAGCAGCTCCCGCTCTGGCCGGACAGAACAACTATGGGGCTACACCTTC; CDR3aa: CASSSRSGRTEQLWGYTF
abundance: few; j_gene: TRBJ2-1; d_gene: NA; v_gene: TRBV15; CDR3nt: TGTGCCACCAGCAGAGGGGTAGGAGCGGATGAGCAGTTCTTC; CDR3aa: CATSRGVGADEQFF
abundance: many; j_gene: TRBJ1-6; d_gene: TRBD1; v_gene: TRBV11-2; CDR3nt: TGTGCCAGCAGTGTCCACCCGACAGGGCTGGATTCACCCCTCCACTTT; CDR3aa: CASSVHPTGLDSPLHF
abundance: many; j_gene: TRBJ1-1; d_gene: NA; v_gene: TRBV7-8; CDR3nt: TGTGCCAGCAGCAACAGCGGGGGAGGGAGCGAAGCTTTCTTT; CDR3aa: CASSNSGGGSEAFF
abundance: NA; j_gene: TRBJ2-7; d_gene: TRBD2; v_gene: TRBV7-2; CDR3nt: TGTGCCAGCAGCTTAGGCGCGGGAGGGTCCTACGAGCAGTACTTC; CDR3aa: CASSLGAGGSYEQYF
abundance: NA; j_gene: TRBJ2-7; d_gene: NA; v_gene: TRBV7-6; CDR3nt: TGTGCCAGCAGCTTAGTTAGCCGTGGGGTTGGAAGCTCCTACGAGCAGTACTTC; CDR3aa: CASSLVSRGVGSSYEQYF
abundance: NA; j_gene: TRBJ1-5; d_gene: NA; v_gene: TRBV20-1; CDR3nt: TGCAGTGCTGGATCGGACAGTGGGAATCAGCCCCAGCATTTT; CDR3aa: CSAGSDSGNQPQHF
abundance: NA; j_gene: TRBJ2-1; d_gene: TRBD2; v_gene: TRBV12-3/TRBV12-4; CDR3nt: TGTGCCAGCAGTTTAGCGGACGGGTGGGGGACTATTTACAATGAGCAGTTCTTC; CDR3aa: CASSLADGWGTIYNEQFF
abundance: few; j_gene: TRBJ1-2; d_gene: NA; v_gene: TRBV27; CDR3nt: TGTGCCAGCAGTTTCCTCGGGACGGAATTGAGCTACACCTTC; CDR3aa: CASSFLGTELSYTF
abundance: many; j_gene: TRBJ2-5; d_gene: NA; v_gene: TRBV9; CDR3nt: TGTGCCAGCAGCGCGGGGCAGGGTCGAGAGACCCAGTACTTC; CDR3aa: CASSAGQGRETQYF
abundance: NA; j_gene: TRBJ1-2; d_gene: NA; v_gene: TRBV6-5; CDR3nt: TGTGCCAGCAGTTACTCAGGGAACGGTAACTATGGCTACACCTTC; CDR3aa: CASSYSGNGNYGYTF
abundance: NA; j_gene: TRBJ1-3; d_gene: NA; v_gene: TRBV28; CDR3nt: TGTGCCAGCAGTTTAGTGGGGCCTGGAAACACCATATATTTT; CDR3aa: CASSLVGPGNTIYF
abundance: few; j_gene: TRBJ2-3; d_gene: TRBD1; v_gene: TRBV10-3; CDR3nt: TGTGCCATCAGTGAGCTCAGGGGGCGAGATACGCAGTATTTT; CDR3aa: CAISELRGRDTQYF
abundance: many; j_gene: TRBJ2-3; d_gene: TRBD2; v_gene: TRBV3-1; CDR3nt: TGTGCCAGCAGCCACGGACTAGCGGGAGGGCCAGATACGCAGTATTTT; CDR3aa: CASSHGLAGGPDTQYF
abundance: NA; j_gene: TRBJ1-5; d_gene: NA; v_gene: TRBV6-2/TRBV6-3; CDR3nt: TGTGCCAGCAGTTACGCCCTGTATAGCAATCAGCCCCAGCATTTT; CDR3aa: CASSYALYSNQPQHF
abundance: few; j_gene: TRBJ2-3; d_gene: NA; v_gene: TRBV7-9; CDR3nt: TGTGCCAGCAGCTTAGTTCGTAGGCCGAATACGCAGTATTTT; CDR3aa: CASSLVRRPNTQYF
abundance: NA; j_gene: TRBJ2-1; d_gene: TRBD2; v_gene: TRBV14; CDR3nt: TGTGCCAGCAGCACCCAGGTGGGCGGGAGGGCACTCAATGAGCAGTTCTTC; CDR3aa: CASSTQVGGRALNEQFF
abundance: many; j_gene: TRBJ2-1; d_gene: TRBD2; v_gene: TRBV12-3/TRBV12-4; CDR3nt: TGTGCCAGCAGCCAGACTAGCGGGAGGCTTCGTTACAATGAGCAGTTCTTC; CDR3aa: CASSQTSGRLRYNEQFF
abundance: NA; j_gene: TRBJ2-5; d_gene: NA; v_gene: TRBV5-6; CDR3nt: TGTGCCAGCACAGATCAAGAGACCCAGTACTTC; CDR3aa: CASTDQETQYF
abundance: few; j_gene: TRBJ1-5; d_gene: NA; v_gene: TRBV6-1; CDR3nt: TGTGCCAGCAGTGAACGGGGCAGGGGACATCAGCCCCAGCATTTT; CDR3aa: CASSERGRGHQPQHF
abundance: NA; j_gene: TRBJ2-1; d_gene: TRBD1; v_gene: TRBV20-1; CDR3nt: TGCAGTGCCTACGGACAGGGAAGCATACATGAGCAGTTCTTC; CDR3aa: CSAYGQGSIHEQFF
abundance: NA; j_gene: TRBJ2-3; d_gene: NA; v_gene: TRBV25-1; CDR3nt: TGTGCCAGCAGTCCCGCTACAGATACGCAGTATTTT; CDR3aa: CASSPATDTQYF
abundance: NA; j_gene: TRBJ1-1; d_gene: NA; v_gene: TRBV4-3; CDR3nt: TGCGCCAGCAGCCGAGACCCGCCCGGGTACACTGAAGCTTTCTTT; CDR3aa: CASSRDPPGYTEAFF
abundance: many; j_gene: TRBJ2-5; d_gene: TRBD1; v_gene: TRBV28; CDR3nt: TGTGCCTGTCAGGGGGACCAAGAGACCCAGTACTTC; CDR3aa: CACQGDQETQYF
abundance: NA; j_gene: TRBJ1-1; d_gene: NA; v_gene: TRBV15; CDR3nt: TGTGCCACCAGCGGGGGGCCGGTCAACACTGAAGCTTTCTTT; CDR3aa: CATSGGPVNTEAFF
abundance: many; j_gene: TRBJ1-2; d_gene: NA; v_gene: TRBV7-9; CDR3nt: TGTGCCAGCAGCTTAGCGTTGAGTGGCTACACCTTC; CDR3aa: CASSLALSGYTF
abundance: many; j_gene: TRBJ2-5; d_gene: TRBD1; v_gene: TRBV18; CDR3nt: TGTGCCAGCTCACCAGAATTTAGGACAGGACAAGAGACCCAGTACTTC; CDR3aa: CASSPEFRTGQETQYF
abundance: NA; j_gene: TRBJ2-3; d_gene: NA; v_gene: TRBV2; CDR3nt: TGTGCCAGCAGTGTGGAAGGTGATACTAGCACAGATACGCAGTATTTT; CDR3aa: CASSVEGDTSTDTQYF
abundance: many; j_gene: TRBJ2-6; d_gene: TRBD1; v_gene: TRBV6-5; CDR3nt: TGTGCCAGCAGTTACGTACAGGGGGCACCTGGGGCCAACGTCCTGACTTTC; CDR3aa: CASSYVQGAPGANVLTF
abundance: few; j_gene: TRBJ2-1; d_gene: TRBD2; v_gene: TRBV7-7; CDR3nt: TGTGCCAGCAGCCCCGGACTAGCGGGAGGGCCCTACAATGAGCAGTTCTTC; CDR3aa: CASSPGLAGGPYNEQFF
abundance: many; j_gene: TRBJ1-5; d_gene: NA; v_gene: TRBV28; CDR3nt: TGTGCCAGCAGTTTATTAGCAGGGATCAATCAGCCCCAGCATTTT; CDR3aa: CASSLLAGINQPQHF
abundance: NA; j_gene: TRBJ1-1; d_gene: NA; v_gene: TRBV10-2; CDR3nt: TGCGCCAGCAGTGAGATTACTCAAGCTTTCTTT; CDR3aa: CASSEITQAFF
abundance: many; j_gene: TRBJ1-3; d_gene: NA; v_gene: TRBV7-9; CDR3nt: TGTGCCAGCAGCTTAAAAGGAAACACCATATATTTT; CDR3aa: CASSLKGNTIYF
abundance: many; j_gene: TRBJ2-2; d_gene: NA; v_gene: TRBV19; CDR3nt: TGTGCAACTCAGAGGGGTCCCCGGGGCACCGGGGAGCTGTTTTTT; CDR3aa: CATQRGPRGTGELFF
abundance: few; j_gene: TRBJ2-1; d_gene: TRBD2; v_gene: TRBV7-2; CDR3nt: TGTGCCAGCAGCTTATCCCGCGGGAGGGCTTGGGAGCAGTTCTTC; CDR3aa: CASSLSRGRAWEQFF
abundance: NA; j_gene: TRBJ2-1; d_gene: TRBD2; v_gene: TRBV7-9; CDR3nt: TGTGCCAGCAGCTTATCGGGCGGGAGGGACAATGAGCAGTTCTTC; CDR3aa: CASSLSGGRDNEQFF
abundance: few; j_gene: TRBJ2-1; d_gene: NA; v_gene: TRBV6-1; CDR3nt: TGTGCCAGCAGCGCCCTGCCAGGGGAGAATGAGCAGTTCTTC; CDR3aa: CASSALPGENEQFF
abundance: few; j_gene: TRBJ2-5; d_gene: TRBD2; v_gene: TRBV5-6; CDR3nt: TGTGCCAGCAGCACAGGACTAGCGGGAACAAAAGAGACCCAGTACTTC; CDR3aa: CASSTGLAGTKETQYF
abundance: medium-sized; j_gene: TRBJ2-7; d_gene: NA; v_gene: TRBV6-1; CDR3nt: TGTGCCAGCGCGAAGGACTGGACCTACGAGCAGTACTTC; CDR3aa: CASAKDWTYEQYF
abundance: few; j_gene: TRBJ1-1; d_gene: NA; v_gene: TRBV5-6; CDR3nt: TGTGCCAGCAGCTTGTATAGTCCGAACACTGAAGCTTTCTTT; CDR3aa: CASSLYSPNTEAFF
abundance: NA; j_gene: TRBJ2-5; d_gene: TRBD2; v_gene: TRBV12-3/TRBV12-4; CDR3nt: TGTGCCAGCAGGGGGGGGGGACTAGCGGAGCAAGGGCAAGAGACCCAGTACTTC; CDR3aa: CASRGGGLAEQGQETQYF
abundance: few; j_gene: TRBJ1-4; d_gene: NA; v_gene: TRBV11-2; CDR3nt: TGTGCCAGCAGCTATCGGCGAGGGGCGAATGAAAAACTGTTTTTT; CDR3aa: CASSYRRGANEKLFF
abundance: many; j_gene: TRBJ2-2; d_gene: TRBD2; v_gene: TRBV5-1; CDR3nt: TGCGCCAGCAGCACCCAGCGGGAGTTCACCGGGGAGCTGTTTTTT; CDR3aa: CASSTQREFTGELFF
abundance: NA; j_gene: TRBJ2-7; d_gene: TRBD2; v_gene: TRBV3-1; CDR3nt: TGTGCCAGCAGCCGCGCTCAGGGACTAGCGGGATACGAGCAGTACTTC; CDR3aa: CASSRAQGLAGYEQYF
abundance: few; j_gene: TRBJ2-3; d_gene: NA; v_gene: TRBV27; CDR3nt: TGTGCCAGCAGTCCCGTCGGCAGGTACACAGATACGCAGTATTTT; CDR3aa: CASSPVGRYTDTQYF
abundance: many; j_gene: TRBJ1-4; d_gene: TRBD1; v_gene: TRBV27; CDR3nt: TGTGCCAGCAGTAAACGACAGGGGAATGAAAAACTGTTTTTT; CDR3aa: CASSKRQGNEKLFF
abundance: NA; j_gene: TRBJ1-1; d_gene: TRBD1; v_gene: TRBV6-2/TRBV6-3; CDR3nt: TGTGCCAGCAGGAGCAGGGGGCGCGGATACACTGAAGCTTTCTTT; CDR3aa: CASRSRGRGYTEAFF
abundance: NA; j_gene: TRBJ2-1; d_gene: NA; v_gene: TRBV7-3; CDR3nt: TGTGCCAGCAGCGCACCGGGCGGGTACTACAATGAGCAGTTCTTC; CDR3aa: CASSAPGGYYNEQFF
abundance: NA; j_gene: TRBJ1-2; d_gene: NA; v_gene: TRBV5-6; CDR3nt: TGTGCCAGCAGCTTTCAGGATCTCTATGGCTACACCTTC; CDR3aa: CASSFQDLYGYTF